Reported below is one T cell receptor beta chain. As yet, its antigen is unknown. Other nucleotide sequences in the sample specify the same CDR3. The data derive from a study of cytomegalovirus exposure and HLA in healthy donors. Study-wide points: It was taken for granted in presence/absence analyses that sequencing depth across donors was roughly uniform. Usually a TCR sequence was rare, but some public TCRs were found in many donors. The authors reported that TCR beta sequences could predict HLA-A and HLA-B alleles. These predictions were accurate for most subjects in the first cohort.

The PCR made use of 60 Vbeta and 13 Jbeta primers. Authors' methods: Among the unique TCR beta chains that a later analysis counted, 75 million to 85 million in all, roughly 10 million were shared. Profiled with immunoSEQ multiplex PCR; TCRdb holds only in-frame clones, not every one. The DNA gave D and trimming, while V, J and clone size come from that table. The data show more than 45,000 clones, roughly 80% seen once. The V gene's germline CDR1 is SQVTM and CDR2 ANQGSEA. Trimming pared 2 bases from V and 4 bases from J, leaving 6 bases between. The CDR3 covers 11 residues. Sequencing was done on a sample of PBMCs. The rearrangement links TRBV29-1 to TRBJ2-7, with D possibly matching TRBD1 (6 bases). The TCR originated in a woman in her forties in good health and CMV-seropositive. CDR3 DNA: TGCAGCGTTGAAAGGGGGTACGAGCAGTACTTC. This translates into CSVERGYEQYF.